Listed below are T cell receptor beta chains from one sample, sequenced in a study of T-cell reconstitution after alpha-beta-depleted transplantation in children. One entry per CDR3 protein, called by TCRdb with MiXCR from the PCR reads. The sample consists of about 340,000 distinct CDR3 sequences, 10% to 15% of them appearing once. This sample comprised PBMCs, obtained from the stem cell graft. Receptors originate from a human donor who donated a stem cell graft to a child with Fanconi anemia. Each CDR3 is given with its conserved first and last residue. A D gene is named only where the DNA matches it firmly. Clone size is given for some rows only: seen once, a few or many times, or a class if the clone is expanded.

V gene,clone size,D gene,CDR3 length,J gene,CDR3 protein,CDR3 DNA
TRBV9,few,TRBD2,18,TRBJ2-1,CASSVGAGGSGSYNEQFF,TGTGCCAGCAGCGTAGGAGCGGGGGGTAGTGGCTCCTACAATGAGCAGTTCTTC
TRBV5-5,few,-,15,TRBJ2-1,CASSFLQGSYNEQFF,TGTGCCAGCAGCTTTCTCCAGGGTTCCTACAATGAGCAGTTCTTC
TRBV5-6,-,TRBD1,16,TRBJ1-5,CASSSSRDSLFQPQHF,TGTGCCAGCAGCTCCTCCCGGGACAGCTTGTTTCAGCCCCAGCATTTT
TRBV7-8,-,TRBD2,15,TRBJ2-7,CASSPHWGGGYEQYF,TGTGCCAGCAGCCCACATTGGGGGGGGGGGTACGAGCAGTACTTC
TRBV18,-,-,13,TRBJ2-1,CASSPESYNEQFF,TGTGCCAGCTCACCAGAATCCTACAATGAGCAGTTCTTC
TRBV5-8,few,-,16,TRBJ1-2,CASKMDPRNGDYGYTF,TGTGCCAGCAAGATGGACCCTAGAAACGGAGACTATGGCTACACCTTC
TRBV4-2,-,-,17,TRBJ1-3,CASSQDRFSRSGNTIYF,TGTGCCAGCAGCCAAGATAGGTTCAGCAGATCTGGAAACACCATATATTTT
TRBV12-3/TRBV12-4,many,-,16,TRBJ2-3,CASSGQGAENTDTQYF,TGTGCCAGCAGTGGACAAGGAGCGGAAAACACAGATACGCAGTATTTT
TRBV7-9,many,-,14,TRBJ1-1,CASSFGQTNTEAFF,TGTGCCAGCAGCTTTGGACAGACGAACACTGAAGCTTTCTTT
TRBV18,few,-,16,TRBJ1-3,CASSPKGQDSGNTIYF,TGTGCCAGCTCACCAAAGGGACAAGACTCTGGAAACACCATATATTTT
TRBV5-4,-,-,16,TRBJ2-1,CASSLPGIGVNNEQFF,TGTGCCAGCAGCTTGCCGGGGATAGGGGTTAACAATGAGCAGTTCTTC
TRBV7-8,many,TRBD2,14,TRBJ2-7,CASSSGLAGGRQYF,TGTGCCAGCAGCTCCGGACTAGCGGGGGGAAGGCAGTACTTC
TRBV7-8,many,-,14,TRBJ2-2,CASSLMGLLGELFF,TGTGCCAGCAGCTTAATGGGACTTCTCGGGGAGCTGTTTTTT
TRBV5-1,few,-,15,TRBJ1-4,CASSVQGATNEKLFF,TGCGCCAGCAGCGTCCAAGGCGCAACTAATGAAAAACTGTTTTTT
TRBV20-1,-,TRBD2,16,TRBJ2-7,CSARAPSGGVSYEQYF,TGCAGTGCTAGAGCACCTAGCGGGGGGGTCTCCTACGAGCAGTACTTC
TRBV24-1,many,-,11,TRBJ2-1,CATSHRHEQFF,TGTGCCACCAGTCATAGGCACGAGCAGTTCTTC